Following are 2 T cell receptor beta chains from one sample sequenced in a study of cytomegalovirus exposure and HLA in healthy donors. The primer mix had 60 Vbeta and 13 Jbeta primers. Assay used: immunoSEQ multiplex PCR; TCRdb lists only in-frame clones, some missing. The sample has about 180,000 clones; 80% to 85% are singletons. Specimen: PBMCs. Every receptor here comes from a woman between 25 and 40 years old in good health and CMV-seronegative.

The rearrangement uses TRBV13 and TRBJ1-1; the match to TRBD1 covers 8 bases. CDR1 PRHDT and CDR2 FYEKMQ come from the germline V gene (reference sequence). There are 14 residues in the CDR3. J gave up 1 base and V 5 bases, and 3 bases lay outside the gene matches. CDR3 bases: TGTGCCAGCAGCGCAGGGGGCGCGAACACTGAAGCTTTCTTT. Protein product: CASSAGGANTEAFF.

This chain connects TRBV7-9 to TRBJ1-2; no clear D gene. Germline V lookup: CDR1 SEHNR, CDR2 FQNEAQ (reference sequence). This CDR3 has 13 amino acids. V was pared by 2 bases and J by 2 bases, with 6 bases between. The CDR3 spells CASSLNGNYGYTF. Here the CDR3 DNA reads TGTGCCAGCAGCTTAAACGGGAACTATGGCTACACCTTC.